One sample yielded the 23 T cell receptor beta chains listed below, sequenced in a study of PD-1 blockade in classical Hodgkin lymphoma. Sequenced by immunoSEQ multiplex PCR; TCRdb stores in-frame clones only, minus some. The table records around 16,000 clones, about 82% of them present only once. The time point denotes: newly diagnosed, previously untreated cHL patient sample. Magnetic negative selection purified CD4+ T cells from thawed PBMCs. The sample consisted of CD4+ T cells from blood. Receptors were obtained from a human donor with classical Hodgkin lymphoma.

This chain uses TRBV6-1 with TRBJ1-2; D unresolved. Trimming took off 0 bases at V and 8 bases at J, with 13 bases between the two ends. The CDR3 loop spans 14 amino acids. In germline, CDR1 is MNHNS, CDR2 SASEGT. The CDR3 DNA reads TGTGCCAGCAGTGAAGCGGCTGACGATGGCGGCTACACCTTC. Protein product: CASSEAADDGGYTF.

The chain is built from TRBV28 and TRBJ2-3; no firm D call. V shed 4 bases and J shed 0 bases, with 11 bases lying between them. The CDR3 is made up of 15 amino acids. The germline gives CDR1 MDHEN, CDR2 SYDVKM. CDR3: CASSSHGVSTDTQYF. The CDR3 DNA is TGTGCCAGCAGTTCACACGGTGTTAGCACAGATACGCAGTATTTT.

In its sample, this clone was seen a few times. The CDR3 region is CASSLSAGNTIYF. DNA for the CDR3: TGTGCCAGCAGTTTAAGCGCTGGAAACACCATATATTTT. The chain combines TRBV28 with TRBJ1-3; the D is unclear. This CDR3 is built from 13 residues. Germline-derived CDR1 and CDR2 are MDHEN and SYDVKM. V was shortened by 2 bases and J by 2 bases, with 4 bases between the two germline ends.

V gene TRBV6-6 combines with J gene TRBJ1-1, with 7 positions matching TRBD1. This CDR3 spans 15 amino acids. Germline CDR1 MNHNY, CDR2 SVGAGI (reference sequence). The V and J ends lost 8 bases and 0 bases, in that order; junction bases with no gene match: 9. Written as DNA, the CDR3 is TGTGCCAGCCGATATGGACAGGCCATGAACACTGAAGCTTTCTTT. Its protein product is CASRYGQAMNTEAFF.

V usage is TRBV28 and J usage is TRBJ2-3; no reliable D call. CDR1 MDHEN and CDR2 SYDVKM come from the germline V gene. V lost 3 bases, J lost 0 bases, and 10 bases lay in between. The CDR3 spans 15 residues. The CDR3 reads CASSFIPGSTDTQYF. The CDR3, as DNA: TGTGCCAGCAGTTTTATTCCCGGGAGCACAGATACGCAGTATTTT.

The chain combines TRBV2 with TRBJ2-3; no firm D call. The V gene lost 4 bases and the J gene lost 0 bases, with 14 bases spanning the gap. CDR1 is SNHLY, CDR2 FYNNEI, per germline. The length of the CDR3 is 16 residues. The DNA for the CDR3 is TGTGCCAGCAGTGTATCTGCGATACCTAGCACAGATACGCAGTATTTT. It codes for CASSVSAIPSTDTQYF.

This clone was detected only a few times. V is TRBV30 and J is TRBJ1-6; 8 positions agree with TRBD1. Germline loops: CDR1 GTSNPN, CDR2 SVGIG (reference sequence). CDR3 length: 18 amino acids. Trimming removed 3 bases from V and 6 bases from J; junction bases left unmatched: 16. The CDR3 is CAWSRLFGQGRSNSPLHF. Written as DNA, the CDR3 is TGTGCCTGGAGCCGCCTTTTTGGACAGGGTCGAAGTAATTCACCCCTCCACTTT.

V and J are TRBV7-8 and TRBJ2-7, with unresolved D. CDR1 is SGHVS and CDR2 is FQNEAQ in the germline V gene. CDR3 length: 13 residues. V was pared by 2 bases and J by 2 bases, with 7 bases between. The CDR3 coding sequence is TGTGCCAGCAGCTTATCGACCGCCTACGAGCAGTACTTC. As protein: CASSLSTAYEQYF.

This clone showed up just once. The chain employs TRBV15 and TRBJ1-5; D remains unclear. This CDR3 spans 14 amino acids. Trimming cost V 0 bases and J 4 bases, with 7 bases left between them. Germline V gene sequence: CDR1 LNHNV, CDR2 YYDKDF (reference sequence). CDR3 DNA sequence: TGTGCCACCAGCAGAGATCACTTAAATCAGCCCCAGCATTTT. This gives the protein CATSRDHLNQPQHF. The full variable domain, with the rest looked up from reference TRBV15 and TRBJ1-5, is DAMVIQNPRYQVTQFGKPVTLSCSQTLNHNVMYWYQQKSSQAPKLLFHYYDKDFNNEADTPDNFQSRRPNTSFCFLDIRSPGLGDTAMYLCATSRDHLNQPQHFGDGTRLSIL.

V gene TRBV6-6 combines with J gene TRBJ2-1, with TRBD2 matching over 8 bases. The germline CDR1 and CDR2 sequences are MNHNY and SVGAGI (reference sequence). There are 15 residues in the CDR3. V lost 2 bases, J lost 4 bases, and 4 bases stayed unmatched. CDR3 protein: CASSYPAGEYNEQFF. DNA for the CDR3: TGTGCCAGCAGTTACCCAGCGGGGGAATACAATGAGCAGTTCTTC.

CDR3 protein: CASSRGPNYGYTF. As DNA, the CDR3 is TGTGCCAGCAGCCGGGGGCCCAACTATGGCTACACCTTC. The V and J genes are TRBV7-6 and TRBJ1-2; tentative D call: TRBD1 (6 bases). CDR1 is SGHVS, CDR2 FNYEAQ, per germline. Trimming took 5 bases from V and 2 from J, leaving 9 bases between them. The CDR3 consists of 13 residues. Looking up the rest from reference TRBV7-6 and TRBJ1-2 gives the full variable domain: GAGVSQSPRYKVTKRGQDVALRCDPISGHVSLYWYRQALGQGPEFLTYFNYEAQQDKSGLPNDRFSAERPEGSISTLTIQRTEQRDSAMYRCASSRGPNYGYTFGSGTRLTVV.

There are a few counts of this clone. The rearrangement joins TRBV28 to TRBJ1-2, with 8 bases matching TRBD1. The germline CDR1 and CDR2 sequences are MDHEN and SYDVKM. The CDR3 is made up of 14 amino acids. V dropped 8 bases and J dropped 6; count of bases not matched to a gene: 11. In nucleotides, the CDR3 is TGTGCCAGCCGAGTACCTTGGACAGGGAATGGCTACACCTTC. Translation: CASRVPWTGNGYTF.

The chain has TRBV7-2 and TRBJ2-1, with 10 bases identical to TRBD2. The CDR3 length is 17 residues. Per germline, CDR1 SGHTA and CDR2 FQGNSA. V shed 5 bases and J 4 bases; nucleotides not matched to a gene: 11. The chain's CDR3 is CASSLRTSGRYYNEQFF. CDR3 sequence (DNA): TGTGCCAGCAGCCTAAGGACTAGCGGACGATATTACAATGAGCAGTTCTTC.

This rearrangement joins TRBV9 to TRBJ2-7; 7 bases match TRBD1. Unmatched junction bases numbered 7, after V lost 3 bases and J lost 4 bases. The CDR3 has 14 residues. Germline lookup yields CDR1 SGDLS and CDR2 YYNGEE. As DNA, the CDR3 is TGTGCCAGCAGCGCGGCCGGGACAGCTTACGAGCAGTACTTC. It translates to CASSAAGTAYEQYF.

The chain uses TRBV5-1 and TRBJ2-5, with TRBD2 as a possible D gene (5 bases). The germline V gene encodes CDR1 SGHRS and CDR2 YFSETQ. Trimming stripped 2 bases from V and 5 bases from J, with 13 bases between. This CDR3 is built from 14 residues. CDR3 coding DNA: TGCGCCAGCAGCTTAGAGGGCTTCAAGGAGACCCAGTACTTC. This encodes CASSLEGFKETQYF.

V usage is TRBV7-8 and J usage is TRBJ1-1; D remains ambiguous. The CDR3 contains 15 residues. V lost 6 bases to trimming and J lost 3 bases, with 17 bases between them. Germline values: CDR1 SGHVS, CDR2 FQNEAQ. CDR3 sequence reads: CASRIGGDMYTEAFF. In DNA form, the CDR3 reads TGTGCCAGCAGGATAGGCGGGGATATGTACACTGAAGCTTTCTTT.

The chain links TRBV6-5 to TRBJ2-5; D is uncertain. Germline V gene lookup returns CDR1 MNHEY and CDR2 SVGAGI. Trimming took off 6 bases at V and 5 bases at J, with 13 bases between the two ends. CDR3 length equals 13 residues. CDR3 residues: CASRAWEAETQYF. The CDR3 coding sequence is TGTGCCAGCAGAGCCTGGGAAGCGGAGACCCAGTACTTC.

This clone showed up just a few times. Other nucleotide sequences in the sample specify the same CDR3. The CDR3 region is CASSLTANTGELFF. The CDR3 coding sequence is TGCGCCAGCAGCCTGACAGCGAACACCGGGGAGCTGTTTTTT. The gene calls are TRBV5-1 and TRBJ2-2; tentatively, D is TRBD1 (5 bases). V was pared by 4 bases and J by 0 bases, with 7 bases between. There are 14 residues in the CDR3. The germline V gene has CDR1 SGHRS and CDR2 YFSETQ.

The V gene is TRBV19, the J gene TRBJ1-5, with TRBD1 identical over 7 bases. Per germline, CDR1 LNHDA and CDR2 SQIVND (reference sequence). The trim removed 6 bases at V and 1 base at J, leaving 9 bases unmatched. The CDR3 covers 16 residues. In DNA, the CDR3 is TGTGCCAGTAGCCCATTGACAGGGATGAGCAATCAGCCCCAGCATTTT. Translated: CASSPLTGMSNQPQHF.

The rearrangement joins TRBV6-6 to TRBJ1-1, with D unclear. The germline gives CDR1 MNHNY, CDR2 SVGAGI (reference sequence). This CDR3 is 13 amino acids long. V was clipped by 4 bases and J by 4 bases, with 10 bases between them. The CDR3 DNA is TGTGCCAGCAGTTCCCCCCCTCGCACTGAAGCTTTCTTT. Protein: CASSSPPRTEAFF.

The chain joins TRBV6-5 to TRBJ1-1; maybe TRBD1 (6 bases). Per the germline V gene, CDR1 is MNHEY and CDR2 is SVGAGI. This CDR3 is built from 14 residues. The ends were cut back, 5 bases at V and 7 bases at J, with 17 bases in the middle. CDR3 region: CASSRLQGRREAFF. CDR3 nucleotides: TGTGCCAGCAGTCGGTTACAGGGAAGGCGTGAAGCTTTCTTT.

This chain links TRBV13 with TRBJ2-7; D possibly corresponds to TRBD2 (5 bases). Germline-derived CDR1 and CDR2 are PRHDT and FYEKMQ (reference sequence). This CDR3 comprises 13 residues. Between the trimmed V and J ends, which lost 3 bases and 0 bases, there was a span of 6 bases. The CDR3 loop is CASSFGNSYEQYF. CDR3 nucleotide sequence: TGTGCCAGCAGCTTCGGGAACTCCTACGAGCAGTACTTC.

The chain couples TRBV6-5 to TRBJ1-6; TRBD1 aligns across 7 bases. CDR1 and CDR2 from the germline V gene are MNHEY and SVGAGI. J was trimmed by 8 bases and V by 5 bases; bases with no gene match: 6. This CDR3 contains 14 residues. The CDR3: CASSQTGVDSPLHF. The CDR3 DNA sequence: TGTGCCAGCAGTCAAACAGGGGTGGATTCACCCCTCCACTTT.